What follows is one TCR beta chain and its context. No antigen is known for it. Genomic DNA per cell subset filled all wells of several immunoSEQ plates. The method was immunoSEQ multiplex PCR; TCRdb's version includes in-frame clones alone and lacks a portion of them. Among approximately 2.1 million clones listed, 85% to 95% were seen once. The data originate from a study of shared clonotypes between healthy human individuals. Findings and caveats of the study: About 5% of naive CD4 clonotypes were shared across four donors. In general, naive subsets displayed greater estimated richness than memory subsets did. Donor clonotype sharing was expected to depend on sequencing depth.

The length of the CDR3 is 13 residues. Deletions cut 3 bases from V and 2 bases from J, with 8 bases between. Looked up from germline, CDR1 is SGHDT and CDR2 is YYEEEE. The chain is built from TRBV5-6 and TRBJ1-2; tentative D call: TRBD1 (6 bases). This TCR derives from a man aged 18 to 30 in good health. Some clones in this sample may be carry-over from other donors' samples. The sequenced sample consisted of naive CD4+ T cells from PBMCs. Specified subset: CD45RA+ positively selected. CDR3 sequence: CASSSGQNYGYTF. DNA of the CDR3: TGTGCCAGCAGCTCCGGACAGAACTATGGCTACACCTTC. The whole variable domain, filled in from reference TRBV5-6 and TRBJ1-2, reads DAGVTQSPTHLIKTRGQQVTLRCSPKSGHDTVSWYQQALGQGPQFIFQYYEEEERQRGNFPDRFSGHQFPNYSSELNVNALLLGDSALYLCASSSGQNYGYTFGSGTRLTVV.